This T cell receptor (beta chain) comes out of a study of T cell changes during pregnancy in multiple sclerosis. Data came from immunoSEQ multiplex PCR; TCRdb stores just in-frame clones and leaves some out. The profile shows 45,000 to 55,000 clones, around 92% of them singletons. This CDR3 contains 15 residues. Germline V gives CDR1 SGHRS, CDR2 YFSETQ. V shed 0 bases and J 3 bases; nucleotides not matched to a gene: 4. The material sequenced was CD4+ T cells from peripheral blood mononuclear cells, taken in the second trimester of pregnancy. V is TRBV5-1 and J is TRBJ2-5, with TRBD2 identical over 8 bases. The sequence came from a female donor in good health, enrolled as a control in a pregnancy study. CDR3: CASSLAVGLEETQYF. CDR3 nucleotides: TGCGCCAGCAGCTTGGCGGTGGGACTAGAAGAGACCCAGTACTTC.